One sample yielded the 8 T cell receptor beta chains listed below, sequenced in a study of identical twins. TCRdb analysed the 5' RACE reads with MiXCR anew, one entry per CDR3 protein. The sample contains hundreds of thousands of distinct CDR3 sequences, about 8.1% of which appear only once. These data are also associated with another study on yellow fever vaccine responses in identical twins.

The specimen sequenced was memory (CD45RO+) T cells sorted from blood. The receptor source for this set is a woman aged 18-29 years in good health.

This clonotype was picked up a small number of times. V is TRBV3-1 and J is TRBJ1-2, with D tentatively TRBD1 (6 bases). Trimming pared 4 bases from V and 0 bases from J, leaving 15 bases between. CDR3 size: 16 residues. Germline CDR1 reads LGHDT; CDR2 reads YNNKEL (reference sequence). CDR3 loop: CASSRGAGATNYGYTF. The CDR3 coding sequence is TGTGCCAGCAGCCGGGGCGCGGGGGCAACTAACTATGGCTACACCTTC.

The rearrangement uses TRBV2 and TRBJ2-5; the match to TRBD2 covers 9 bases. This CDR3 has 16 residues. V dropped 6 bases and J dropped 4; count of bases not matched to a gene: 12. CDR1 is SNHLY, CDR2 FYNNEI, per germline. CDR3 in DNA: TGTGCCAGCAGAGGACCTACAGCGGGGGGTACAGAGACCCAGTACTTC. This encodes CASRGPTAGGTETQYF.

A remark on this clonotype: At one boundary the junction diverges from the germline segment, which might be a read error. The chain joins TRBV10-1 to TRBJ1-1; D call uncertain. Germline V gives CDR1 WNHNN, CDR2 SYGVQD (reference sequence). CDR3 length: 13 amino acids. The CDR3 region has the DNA TGCGCCAGCAGTGCGAAAGGGAACCCTGAAGCTTTCTTT. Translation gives CASSAKGNPEAFF.

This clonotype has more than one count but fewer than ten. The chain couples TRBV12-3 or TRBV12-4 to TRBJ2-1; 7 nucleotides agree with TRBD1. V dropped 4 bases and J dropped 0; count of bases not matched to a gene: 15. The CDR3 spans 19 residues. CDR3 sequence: CASSSIIVPDRISYNEQFF. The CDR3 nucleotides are TGTGCCAGCAGTTCGATTATAGTTCCGGACAGGATCTCCTACAATGAGCAGTTCTTC.

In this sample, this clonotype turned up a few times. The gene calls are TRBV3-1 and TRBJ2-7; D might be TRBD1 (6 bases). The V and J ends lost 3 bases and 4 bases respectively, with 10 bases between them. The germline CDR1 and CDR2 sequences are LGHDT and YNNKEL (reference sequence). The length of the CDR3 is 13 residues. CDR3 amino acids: CASSHAGQYEQYV. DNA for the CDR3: TGTGCCAGCAGCCACGCCGGACAGTACGAGCAGTACGTC.

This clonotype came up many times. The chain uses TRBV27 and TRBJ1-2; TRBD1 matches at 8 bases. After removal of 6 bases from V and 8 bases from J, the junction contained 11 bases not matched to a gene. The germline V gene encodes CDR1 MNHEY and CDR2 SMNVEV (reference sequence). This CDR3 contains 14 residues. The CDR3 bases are TGTGCCAGCAGAGGACAGGGAGAGGGCGGGGGCTACACCTTC. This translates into CASRGQGEGGGYTF.

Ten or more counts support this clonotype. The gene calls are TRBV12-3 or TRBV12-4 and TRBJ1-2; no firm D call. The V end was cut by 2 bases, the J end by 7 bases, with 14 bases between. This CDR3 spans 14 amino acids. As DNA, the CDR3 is TGTGCCAGCAGTTTAAGCTCAGGCCCCTTTGGCTACACCTTC. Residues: CASSLSSGPFGYTF.

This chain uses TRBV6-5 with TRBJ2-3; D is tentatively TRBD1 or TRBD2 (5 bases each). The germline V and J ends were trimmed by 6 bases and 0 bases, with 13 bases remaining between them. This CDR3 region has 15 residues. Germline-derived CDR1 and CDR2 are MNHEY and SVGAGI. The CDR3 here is CASSDPRGSTDTQYF. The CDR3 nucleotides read TGTGCCAGCAGCGACCCGAGGGGTAGCACAGATACGCAGTATTTT.